This T cell receptor beta chain was documented in a study of T cell clonality in common variable immunodeficiency. Whole-study findings and limits: CVID subjects showed higher TCRbeta clonality than healthy controls. Fewer deletions and N-nucleotide insertions were reportedly seen in common variable immunodeficiency TCR beta sequences. Authors noted CVID clonality's cause needs subpopulation repertoire sequencing.

Sequencing was performed with immunoSEQ multiplex PCR; in TCRdb, only in-frame clones are kept and a portion is missing. The repertoire consists of about 23,000 clones, none detected only once. Comment on this clone: Its specificity is unknown. Read coverage stops 3 residues before the CDR3 terminus; the germline J gene supplies the remainder.

This CDR3 contains 13 residues. Germline V CDR1 and CDR2: SQVTM, ANQGSEA. The V segment lost 6 bases and the J segment 2 bases; nucleotides outside the gene matches: 5. Sequenced material: peripheral blood mononuclear cells. This TCR was sampled from a human donor with common variable immunodeficiency. The chain uses TRBV29-1 and TRBJ2-7; 9 bases are a match to TRBD1. This chain's CDR3 is CSVGTGPTYEQYF. Incomplete CDR3 DNA: TGCAGCGTAGGGACAGGGCCAACCTACGAG.